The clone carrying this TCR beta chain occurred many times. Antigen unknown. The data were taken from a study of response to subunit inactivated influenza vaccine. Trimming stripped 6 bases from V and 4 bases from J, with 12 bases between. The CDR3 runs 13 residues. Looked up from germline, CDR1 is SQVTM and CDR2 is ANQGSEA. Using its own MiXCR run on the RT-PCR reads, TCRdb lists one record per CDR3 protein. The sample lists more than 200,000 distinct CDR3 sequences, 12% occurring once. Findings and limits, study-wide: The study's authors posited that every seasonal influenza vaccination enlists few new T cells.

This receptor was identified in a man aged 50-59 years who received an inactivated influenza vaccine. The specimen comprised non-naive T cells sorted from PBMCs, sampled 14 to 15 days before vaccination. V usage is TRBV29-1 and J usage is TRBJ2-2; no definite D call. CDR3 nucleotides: TGCAGCGTGGACGGACGATTCACCGGGGAGCTGTTTTTT. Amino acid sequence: CSVDGRFTGELFF.